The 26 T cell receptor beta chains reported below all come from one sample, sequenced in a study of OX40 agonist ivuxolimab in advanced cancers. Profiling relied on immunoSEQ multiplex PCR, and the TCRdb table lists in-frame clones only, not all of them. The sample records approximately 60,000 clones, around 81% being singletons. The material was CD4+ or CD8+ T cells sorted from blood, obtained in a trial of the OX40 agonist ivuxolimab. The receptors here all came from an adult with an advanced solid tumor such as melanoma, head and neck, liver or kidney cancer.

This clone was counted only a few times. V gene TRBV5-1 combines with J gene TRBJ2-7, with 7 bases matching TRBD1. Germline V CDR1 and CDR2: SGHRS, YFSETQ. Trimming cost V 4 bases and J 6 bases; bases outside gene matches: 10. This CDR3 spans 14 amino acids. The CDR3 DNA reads TGCGCCAGCAGCCGAAGACAGGGCGACGGCGAGCAGTACTTC. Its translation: CASSRRQGDGEQYF.

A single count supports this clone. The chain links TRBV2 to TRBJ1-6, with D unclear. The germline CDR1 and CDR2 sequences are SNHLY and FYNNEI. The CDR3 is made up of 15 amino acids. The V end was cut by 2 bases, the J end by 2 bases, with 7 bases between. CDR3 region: CASSETETYNSPLHF. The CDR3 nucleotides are TGTGCCAGCAGTGAAACTGAAACCTATAATTCACCCCTCCACTTT.

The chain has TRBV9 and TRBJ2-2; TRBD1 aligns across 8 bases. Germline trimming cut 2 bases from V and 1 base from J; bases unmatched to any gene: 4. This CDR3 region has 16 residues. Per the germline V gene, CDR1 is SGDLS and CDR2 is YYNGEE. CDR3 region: CASSVFGTGNTGELFF. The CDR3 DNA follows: TGTGCCAGCAGCGTTTTTGGGACAGGGAACACCGGGGAGCTGTTTTTT.

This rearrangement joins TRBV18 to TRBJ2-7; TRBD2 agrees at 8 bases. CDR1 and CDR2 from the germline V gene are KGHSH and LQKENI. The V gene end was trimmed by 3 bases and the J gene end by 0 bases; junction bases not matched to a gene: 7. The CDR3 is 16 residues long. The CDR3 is CASSPVAGQSSYEQYF. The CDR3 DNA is TGTGCCAGCTCACCTGTAGCGGGGCAGAGCTCCTACGAGCAGTACTTC.

The CDR3 loop is CASSIGYRGSYEQYF. CDR3 DNA: TGTGCCAGTAGTATTGGGTACAGGGGCTCCTACGAGCAGTACTTC. This chain joins TRBV19 and TRBJ2-7; 7 bases map to TRBD1. With V trimmed by 3 bases and J by 0 bases, 5 bases remained unmatched. Germline V gene data show CDR1 as LNHDA and CDR2 as SQIVND (reference sequence). This CDR3 spans 15 amino acids.

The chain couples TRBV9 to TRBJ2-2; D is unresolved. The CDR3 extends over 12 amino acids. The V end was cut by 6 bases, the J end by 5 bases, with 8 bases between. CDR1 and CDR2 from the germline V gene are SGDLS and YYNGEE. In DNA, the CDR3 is TGTGCCAGCACCCGGAAAACCGGGGAGCTGTTTTTT. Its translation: CASTRKTGELFF. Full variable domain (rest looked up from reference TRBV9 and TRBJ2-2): DSGVTQTPKHLITATGQRVTLRCSPRSGDLSVYWYQQSLDQGLQFLIQYYNGEERAKGNILERFSAQQFPDLHSELNLSSLELGDSALYFCASTRKTGELFFGEGSRLTVL.

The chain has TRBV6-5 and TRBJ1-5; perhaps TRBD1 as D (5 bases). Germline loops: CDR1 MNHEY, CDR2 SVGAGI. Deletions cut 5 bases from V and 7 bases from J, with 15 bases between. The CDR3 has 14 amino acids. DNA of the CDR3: TGTGCCAGCAGTGAGATGGGGACGCAGCAGCCCCAGCATTTT. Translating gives CASSEMGTQQPQHF.

DNA for the CDR3: TGTGCCAGCAGCTGGACCCTAGGACAGGGACTCTATGGCTACACCTTC. It specifies CASSWTLGQGLYGYTF. This sequence joins TRBV5-6 and TRBJ1-2; 8 bases match TRBD1. The CDR3 sequence is 16 residues long. Trimming at V came to 3 bases and at J to 4 bases, leaving 11 bases not matched to a gene. Germline values: CDR1 SGHDT, CDR2 YYEEEE.

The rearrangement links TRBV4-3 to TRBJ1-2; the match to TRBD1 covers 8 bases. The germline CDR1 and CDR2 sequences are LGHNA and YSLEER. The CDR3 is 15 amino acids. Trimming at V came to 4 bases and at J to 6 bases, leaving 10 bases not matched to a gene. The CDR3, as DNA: TGCGCCAGCAGCCTCCGTCGGGACAGGCTGAATGGCTACACCTTC. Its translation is CASSLRRDRLNGYTF.

The CDR3 bases are TGTGCCAGCAGCGCAAGTCCTCTTGCGGGGGGGCGGATCGGGGAGCTGTTTTTT. Amino acids: CASSASPLAGGRIGELFF. V is TRBV11-3 and J is TRBJ2-2; 9 nucleotides match TRBD2. Trimming cost V 5 bases and J 7 bases; bases outside gene matches: 17. Germline CDR1 is SGHNT and CDR2 is YENEEA. This CDR3 comprises 18 residues.

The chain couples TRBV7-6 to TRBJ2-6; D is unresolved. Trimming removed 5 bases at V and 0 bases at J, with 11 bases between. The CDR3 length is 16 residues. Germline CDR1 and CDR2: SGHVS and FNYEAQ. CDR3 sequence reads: CASSSLASSGANVLTF. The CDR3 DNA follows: TGTGCCAGCAGCAGTCTGGCCAGCTCTGGGGCCAACGTCCTGACTTTC.

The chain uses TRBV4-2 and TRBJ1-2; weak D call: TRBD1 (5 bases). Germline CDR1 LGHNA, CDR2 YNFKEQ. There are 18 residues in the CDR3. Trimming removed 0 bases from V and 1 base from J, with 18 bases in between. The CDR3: CASSQDLLQGTVNYGYTF. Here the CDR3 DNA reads TGTGCCAGCAGCCAAGATCTTCTGCAGGGAACAGTTAACTATGGCTACACCTTC.

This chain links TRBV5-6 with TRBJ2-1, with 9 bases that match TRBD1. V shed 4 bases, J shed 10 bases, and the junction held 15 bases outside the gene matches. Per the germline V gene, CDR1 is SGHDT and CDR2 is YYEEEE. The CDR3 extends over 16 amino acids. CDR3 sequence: CASSPAGGTGSPEQFF. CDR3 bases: TGTGCCAGCAGCCCTGCCGGGGGGACAGGGAGTCCCGAGCAGTTCTTC.

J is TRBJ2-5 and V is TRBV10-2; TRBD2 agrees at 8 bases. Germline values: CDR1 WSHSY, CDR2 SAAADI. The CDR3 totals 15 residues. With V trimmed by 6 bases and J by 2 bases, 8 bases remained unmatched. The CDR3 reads CASREGGGLQETQYF. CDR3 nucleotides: TGCGCCAGCAGGGAGGGCGGGGGGCTACAAGAGACCCAGTACTTC.

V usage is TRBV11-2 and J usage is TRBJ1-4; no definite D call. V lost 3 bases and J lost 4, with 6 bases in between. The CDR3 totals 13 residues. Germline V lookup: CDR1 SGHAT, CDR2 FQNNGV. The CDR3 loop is CASSFGLNEKLFF. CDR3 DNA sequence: TGTGCCAGCAGCTTCGGACTTAATGAAAAACTGTTTTTT.

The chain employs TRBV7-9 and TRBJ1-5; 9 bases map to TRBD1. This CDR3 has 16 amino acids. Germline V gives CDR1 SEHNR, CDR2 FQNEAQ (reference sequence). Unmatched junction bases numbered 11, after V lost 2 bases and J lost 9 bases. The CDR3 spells CASSLTSWTGEAPQHF. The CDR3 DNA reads TGTGCCAGCAGCTTAACGTCCTGGACAGGGGAGGCGCCCCAGCATTTT.

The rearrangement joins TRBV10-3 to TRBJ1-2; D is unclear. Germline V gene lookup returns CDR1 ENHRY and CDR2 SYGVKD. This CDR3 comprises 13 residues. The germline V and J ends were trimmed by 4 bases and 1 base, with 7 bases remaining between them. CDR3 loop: CAISGNFNYGYTF. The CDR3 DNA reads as TGTGCCATCAGTGGCAATTTTAACTATGGCTACACCTTC.

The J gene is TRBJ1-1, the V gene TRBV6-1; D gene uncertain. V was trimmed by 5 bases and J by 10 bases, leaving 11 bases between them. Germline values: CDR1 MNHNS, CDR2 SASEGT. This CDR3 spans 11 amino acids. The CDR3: CASSRGRGAFF. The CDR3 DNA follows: TGTGCCAGCAGTCGGGGTCGTGGAGCTTTCTTT.

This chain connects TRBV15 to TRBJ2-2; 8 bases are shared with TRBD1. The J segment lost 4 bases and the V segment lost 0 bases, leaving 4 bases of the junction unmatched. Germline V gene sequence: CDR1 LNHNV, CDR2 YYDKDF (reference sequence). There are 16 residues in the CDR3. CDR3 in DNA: TGTGCCACCAGCAGAGATCCAGGGGGCTTCACCGGGGAGCTGTTTTTT. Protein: CATSRDPGGFTGELFF.

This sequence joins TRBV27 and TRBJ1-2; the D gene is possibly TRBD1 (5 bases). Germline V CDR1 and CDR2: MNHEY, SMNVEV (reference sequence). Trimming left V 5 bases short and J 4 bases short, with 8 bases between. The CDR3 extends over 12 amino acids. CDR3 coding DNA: TGTGCCAGCAGTCAAGACAGCTATGGCTACACCTTC. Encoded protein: CASSQDSYGYTF.

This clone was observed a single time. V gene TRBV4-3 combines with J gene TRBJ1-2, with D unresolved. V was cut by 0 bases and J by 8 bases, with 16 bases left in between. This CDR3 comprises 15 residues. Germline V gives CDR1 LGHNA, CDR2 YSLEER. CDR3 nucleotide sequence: TGCGCCAGCAGCCAAGAGGGCGGGCTTTCTCAGGGCTACACCTTC. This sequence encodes CASSQEGGLSQGYTF.

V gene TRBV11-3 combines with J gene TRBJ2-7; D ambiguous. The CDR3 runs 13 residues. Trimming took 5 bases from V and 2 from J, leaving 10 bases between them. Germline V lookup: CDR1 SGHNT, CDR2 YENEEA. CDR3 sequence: CASSLGSTYEQYF. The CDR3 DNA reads TGTGCCAGCAGCCTGGGCTCTACCTACGAGCAGTACTTC.

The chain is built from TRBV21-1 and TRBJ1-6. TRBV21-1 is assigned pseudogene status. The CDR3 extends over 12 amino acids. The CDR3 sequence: CASPTDNSPLHF. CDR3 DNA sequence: TGTGCCAGTCCGACTGATAATTCACCCCTCCACTTT.

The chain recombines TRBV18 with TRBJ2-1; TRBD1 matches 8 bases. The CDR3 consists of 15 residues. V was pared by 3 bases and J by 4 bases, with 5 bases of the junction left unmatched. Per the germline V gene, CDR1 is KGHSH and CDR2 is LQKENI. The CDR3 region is CASSPSRGRYNEQFF. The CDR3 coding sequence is TGTGCCAGCTCACCCAGCAGGGGGCGGTACAATGAGCAGTTCTTC.

CDR3 protein: CASRSPAGVNEKLFF. The DNA of the CDR3 is TGTGCCAGTAGATCCCCAGCCGGGGTTAATGAAAAACTGTTTTTT. The V gene is TRBV19, the J gene TRBJ1-4; no definite D call. CDR3 length equals 15 residues. Trimming pared 6 bases from V and 4 bases from J, leaving 15 bases between. Per the germline V gene, CDR1 is LNHDA and CDR2 is SQIVND (reference sequence).

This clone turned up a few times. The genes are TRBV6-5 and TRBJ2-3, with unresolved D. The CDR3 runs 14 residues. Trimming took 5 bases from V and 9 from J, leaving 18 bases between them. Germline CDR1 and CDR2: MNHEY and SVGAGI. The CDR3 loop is CASSESRPSGTQYF. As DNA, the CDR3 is TGTGCCAGCAGTGAATCACGACCGTCAGGCACGCAGTATTTT.